This T cell receptor beta chain was sequenced in a study of T-cell memory formation after mild COVID-19. Study context: Most TCR clusters belonged to a single donor.

V lost 2 bases, J lost 9 bases, and 11 bases lay in between. This CDR3 spans 13 amino acids. TCRdb fed the 5' RACE reads into MiXCR, producing one record per CDR3 protein. Of hundreds of thousands of distinct CDR3 sequences detected, over 15% appear once; the ten largest clones hold approximately 20%. The material sequenced was PBMCs or a T cell subset sorted from them (not recorded which). V usage is TRBV12-3 or TRBV12-4 and J usage is TRBJ2-1, with TRBD2 as a possible D gene (6 bases). This receptor was taken from a man aged 18 to 30 who had mild COVID-19 (a few samples of this study predate the infection). Cell type and time point are not known. As DNA, the CDR3 is TGTGCCAGCAGTTTAAGCGGGCTCGGTGAGCAGTTCTTC. It translates to CASSLSGLGEQFF.